The clone carrying this T cell receptor beta chain was seen many times. This entry is derived from a study of neurological immune-mediated disorders. TCRdb re-called the 5' RACE reads through MiXCR, storing one row per CDR3 protein. This repertoire shows 50,000 or so distinct CDR3 sequences, approximately 14% found once; its top ten account for less than 5.5%. V was clipped by 2 bases and J by 6 bases; unmatched bases: 6. Germline lookup yields CDR1 SGHRS and CDR2 YFSETQ. The CDR3 totals 14 residues. Time point: longitudinal time-point 2. Material: PBMCs. The chain joins TRBV5-1 to TRBJ2-7; 9 bases are shared with TRBD1. This TCR derives from a male donor with HTLV-1-associated myelopathy (HAM/TSP). This CDR3 reads CASSLMGQGSEQYF. CDR3 coding DNA: TGCGCCAGCAGCTTAATGGGACAGGGTTCCGAGCAGTACTTC.